The 9 T cell receptor beta chains listed next were all sequenced from one sample in a study of T-cell memory formation after mild COVID-19. TCRdb passed the 5' RACE reads through MiXCR, listing each CDR3 protein once. The table lists nearly 200,000 distinct CDR3 sequences, around 17% of them singletons. Sequenced material: PBMCs or a T cell subset sorted from them (not recorded which). The source is an adult woman who had mild COVID-19 (a few samples of this study predate the infection). Cell type and time point are not known.

V and J are TRBV5-1 and TRBJ2-7; no clear D gene. V gave up 5 bases and J gave up 0 bases, with 9 bases separating them. Germline loops: CDR1 SGHRS, CDR2 YFSETQ. The CDR3 contains 13 residues. CDR3 nucleotides: TGCGCCAGCAGAGGCTACAGCTCCTACGAGCAGTACTTC. It encodes CASRGYSSYEQYF. Together with reference TRBV5-1 and TRBJ2-7, the CDR3 gives the full variable domain: KAGVTQTPRYLIKTRGQQVTLSCSPISGHRSVSWYQQTPGQGLQFLFEYFSETQRNKGNFPGRFSGRQFSNSRSEMNVSTLELGDSALYLCASRGYSSYEQYFGPGTRLTVT.

In its sample, this clonotype was seen many times. The V and J genes are TRBV5-1 and TRBJ2-1; 7 bases line up with TRBD1. The CDR3 is 14 amino acids. The germline V gene has CDR1 SGHRS and CDR2 YFSETQ. V was pared by 3 bases and J by 7 bases, with 7 bases of the junction left unmatched. For the CDR3, the DNA is TGCGCCAGCAGCTCAGGTACAGGGGCAAATGAGCAGTTCTTC. This sequence encodes CASSSGTGANEQFF.

This clonotype was seen more than once but under ten times. The rearrangement uses TRBV29-1 and TRBJ2-5; D gene unclear. This CDR3 comprises 10 residues. Germline V gives CDR1 SQVTM, CDR2 ANQGSEA. V lost 3 bases and J 3 bases, leaving 2 bases between the germline ends. The CDR3 DNA is TGCAGCGTTGACGAAGAGACCCAGTACTTC. Protein product: CSVDEETQYF.

This clonotype has only a few counts. This sequence joins TRBV4-1 and TRBJ2-1, with TRBD2 as a possible D gene (6 bases). V lost 4 bases to trimming and J lost 10 bases, with 11 bases between them. The CDR3 consists of 12 residues. The V gene's germline CDR1 is MGHRA and CDR2 YSYEKL. The CDR3 loop reads CASSRLSGEQFF. CDR3 coding DNA: TGCGCCAGCAGCCGCCTAAGCGGGGAGCAGTTCTTC.

This clonotype was detected a few times. The chain carries TRBV7-9 and TRBJ1-1; D is undetermined. This CDR3 contains 14 residues. V gave up 7 bases and J gave up 1 base, with 13 bases separating them. CDR1 and CDR2 from the germline V gene are SEHNR and FQNEAQ (reference sequence). CDR3 DNA: TGTGCCAGCACCTTTGGATGGGCGAACACTGAAGCTTTCTTT. It yields the protein CASTFGWANTEAFF.

In this sample, this clonotype turned up a few times. V and J are TRBV7-8 and TRBJ2-7, with 7 bases aligning to TRBD1. Trimming took 5 bases from V and 4 from J; bases not matched to a gene: 8. Germline CDR1 reads SGHVS; CDR2 reads FQNEAQ. The CDR3 contains 14 residues. CDR3 bases: TGTGCCAGCAGCCCCTTCTCGACAGGGTACGAGCAGTACTTC. It translates to CASSPFSTGYEQYF. The full variable domain, rest sourced from reference TRBV7-8 and TRBJ2-7, is GAGVSQSPRYKVAKRGQDVALRCDPISGHVSLFWYQQALGQGPEFLTYFQNEAQLDKSGLPSDRFFAERPEGSVSTLKIQRTQQEDSAVYLCASSPFSTGYEQYFGPGTRLTVT.

The chain carries TRBV5-5 and TRBJ1-5; possible D gene TRBD1, 6 bases. The CDR3 totals 16 residues. Germline lookup yields CDR1 SGHKS and CDR2 YYEKEE (reference sequence). Trimming stripped 5 bases from V and 0 bases from J, with 15 bases between. This CDR3 is CASSFLDSYSNQPQHF. CDR3 in DNA: TGTGCCAGCAGTTTTTTGGACAGTTATAGCAATCAGCCCCAGCATTTT. The complete variable domain, with remaining parts taken from reference TRBV5-5 and TRBJ1-5, reads DAGVTQSPTHLIKTRGQQVTLRCSPISGHKSVSWYQQVLGQGPQFIFQYYEKEERGRGNFPDRFSARQFPNYSSELNVNALLLGDSALYLCASSFLDSYSNQPQHFGDGTRLSIL.

J is TRBJ1-2 and V is TRBV27; possible D gene TRBD1, 6 bases. CDR3 size: 13 residues. Per the germline V gene, CDR1 is MNHEY and CDR2 is SMNVEV (reference sequence). Deletions cut 3 bases from V and 5 bases from J, with 10 bases between. CDR3 DNA: TGTGCCAGCAGTTTGGGGGCTAGGTATGGCTACACCTTC. Protein: CASSLGARYGYTF.

This clonotype was picked up a small number of times. V usage is TRBV7-9 and J usage is TRBJ1-2; possibly TRBD1 for D (5 bases). This CDR3 has 14 residues. CDR1 is SEHNR and CDR2 is FQNEAQ in the germline V gene (reference sequence). V gave up 5 bases and J gave up 3 bases, with 13 bases separating them. CDR3 DNA sequence: TGTGCCAGCAGCCCGGGGGGGTGGCACTATGGCTACACCTTC. Protein product: CASSPGGWHYGYTF.